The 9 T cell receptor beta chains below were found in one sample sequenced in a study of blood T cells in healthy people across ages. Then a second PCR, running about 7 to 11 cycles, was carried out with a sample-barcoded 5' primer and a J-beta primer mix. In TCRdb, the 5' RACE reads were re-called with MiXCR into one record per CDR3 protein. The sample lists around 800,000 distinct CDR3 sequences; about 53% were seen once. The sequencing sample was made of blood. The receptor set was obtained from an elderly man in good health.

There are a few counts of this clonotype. CDR3 amino acids: CATGYNEQYF. CDR3 in DNA: TGCGCCACGGGATACAATGAGCAGTACTTC. The chain combines TRBV10-2 with TRBJ2-1; TRBD2 is a possible D gene (5 bases). The J call is in doubt because the DNA end fits TRBJ2-7 better. This CDR3 has 10 amino acids. Germline V gene data show CDR1 as WSHSY and CDR2 as SAAADI.

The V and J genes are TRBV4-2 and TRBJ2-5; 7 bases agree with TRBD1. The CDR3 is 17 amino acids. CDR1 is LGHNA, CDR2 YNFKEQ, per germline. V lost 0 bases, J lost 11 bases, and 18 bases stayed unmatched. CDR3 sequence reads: CASSQDRNRGSYNEQYF. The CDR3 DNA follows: TGTGCCAGCAGCCAAGACCGGAACAGGGGTTCCTACAATGAGCAGTACTTC.

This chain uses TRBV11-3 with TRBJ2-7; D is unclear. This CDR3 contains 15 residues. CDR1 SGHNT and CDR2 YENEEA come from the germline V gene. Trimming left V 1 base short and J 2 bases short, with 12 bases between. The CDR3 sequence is CASSLGPIGPYEQYF. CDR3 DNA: TGTGCCAGCAGCTTAGGTCCCATTGGGCCCTACGAGCAGTACTTC.

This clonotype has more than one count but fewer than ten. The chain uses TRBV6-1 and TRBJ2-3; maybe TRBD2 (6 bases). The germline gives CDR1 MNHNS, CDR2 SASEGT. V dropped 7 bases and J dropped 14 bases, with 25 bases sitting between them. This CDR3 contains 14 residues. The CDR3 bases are TGTGCCAGCATATCGGGAGCGGAGCACAGATACGCGTATTTT. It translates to CASISGAEHRYAYF.

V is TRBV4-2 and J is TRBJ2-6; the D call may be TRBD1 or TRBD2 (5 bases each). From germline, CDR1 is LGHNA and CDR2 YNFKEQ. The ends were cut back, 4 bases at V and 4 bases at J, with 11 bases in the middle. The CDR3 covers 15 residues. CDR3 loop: CASSPLRDGANVLTF. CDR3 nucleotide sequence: TGTGCCAGCAGCCCCTTGAGGGACGGGGCCAACGTCCTGACTTTC.

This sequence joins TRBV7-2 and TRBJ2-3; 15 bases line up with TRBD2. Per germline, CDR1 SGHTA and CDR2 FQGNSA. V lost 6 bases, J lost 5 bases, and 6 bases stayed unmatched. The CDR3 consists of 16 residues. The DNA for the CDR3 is TGTGCCAGCAGACGGACTAGCGGGAGGGCAAGAGATACGCAGTATTTT. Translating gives CASRRTSGRARDTQYF.

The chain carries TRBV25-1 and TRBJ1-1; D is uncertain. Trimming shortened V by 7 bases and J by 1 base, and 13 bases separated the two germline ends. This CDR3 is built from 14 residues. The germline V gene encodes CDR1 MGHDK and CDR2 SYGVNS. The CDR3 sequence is CASKESTTNTEAFF. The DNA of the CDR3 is TGTGCCAGCAAAGAATCGACAACGAACACTGAAGCTTTCTTT.

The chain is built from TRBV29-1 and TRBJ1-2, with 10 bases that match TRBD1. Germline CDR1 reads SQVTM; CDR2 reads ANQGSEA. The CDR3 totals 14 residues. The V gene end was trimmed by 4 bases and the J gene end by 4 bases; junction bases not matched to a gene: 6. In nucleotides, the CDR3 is TGCAGCGTTGGACAGGGGGCGCGGGTCTATGGCTACACCTTC. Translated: CSVGQGARVYGYTF.

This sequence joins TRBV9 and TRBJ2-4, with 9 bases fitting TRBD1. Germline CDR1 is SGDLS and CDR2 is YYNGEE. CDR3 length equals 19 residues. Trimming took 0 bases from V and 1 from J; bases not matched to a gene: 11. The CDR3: CASSVESGQGKGAKNIQYF. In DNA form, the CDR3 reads TGTGCCAGCAGCGTAGAATCAGGACAGGGGAAAGGGGCCAAAAACATTCAGTACTTC.